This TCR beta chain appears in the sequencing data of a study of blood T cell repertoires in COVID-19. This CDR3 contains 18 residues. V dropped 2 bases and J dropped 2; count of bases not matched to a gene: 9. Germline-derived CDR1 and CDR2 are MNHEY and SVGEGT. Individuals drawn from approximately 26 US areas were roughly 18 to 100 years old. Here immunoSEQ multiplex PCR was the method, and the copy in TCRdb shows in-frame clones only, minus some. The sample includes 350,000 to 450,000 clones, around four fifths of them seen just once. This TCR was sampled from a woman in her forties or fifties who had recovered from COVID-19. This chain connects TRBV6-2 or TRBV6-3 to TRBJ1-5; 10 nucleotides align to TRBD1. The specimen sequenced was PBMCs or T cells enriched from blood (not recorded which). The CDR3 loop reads CASSYGPTGGLGNQPQHF. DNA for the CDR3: TGTGCCAGCAGTTACGGACCGACAGGGGGCTTGGGCAATCAGCCCCAGCATTTT.